The 32 T cell receptor beta chains below were found in one sample sequenced in a study of T cells after somatic rescue of genetic block. Here immunoSEQ multiplex PCR was the method, and the copy in TCRdb shows in-frame clones only, minus some. The sample includes 85,000 to 100,000 clones, approximately 90% seen only once; the top ten take more than 1.5%. Sequencing input: peripheral blood mononuclear cells (PBMCs). The source of these receptors is a woman between 18 and 30 years old.

This rearrangement joins TRBV25-1 to TRBJ2-5; possible D gene TRBD2, 7 bases. The CDR3 length is 15 residues. V was shortened by 8 bases and J by 5 bases, with 21 bases between the two germline ends. Looked up from germline, CDR1 is MGHDK and CDR2 is SYGVNS. The DNA for the CDR3 is TGTGCCAGCGGACTGGGGGGGCTAATGGGTGAGACCCAGTACTTC. Amino acids: CASGLGGLMGETQYF.

The chain is built from TRBV18 and TRBJ1-2, with 7 bases matching TRBD1. Trimming cost V 4 bases and J 8 bases; bases outside gene matches: 13. CDR1 is KGHSH and CDR2 is LQKENI in the germline V gene. The CDR3 runs to 15 residues. CDR3 protein: CASSQRRQGGEGYTF. The CDR3 DNA follows: TGTGCCAGCTCACAAAGAAGACAGGGAGGGGAAGGCTACACCTTC. Using reference TRBV18 and TRBJ1-2 for the parts outside the CDR3, the full variable domain is NAGVMQNPRHLVRRRGQEARLRCSPMKGHSHVYWYRQLPEEGLKFMVYLQKENIIDESGMPKERFSAEFPKEGPSILRIQQVVRGDSAAYFCASSQRRQGGEGYTFGSGTRLTVV.

The gene calls are TRBV6-6 and TRBJ2-7, with TRBD1 matching over 10 bases. Losses at the gene ends were 10 bases for V and 5 bases for J; bases not matched to a gene: 8. This CDR3 has 13 amino acids. CDR1 MNHNY and CDR2 SVGAGI come from the germline V gene (reference sequence). This chain's CDR3 is CAIRGTGEDEQYF. As DNA, the CDR3 is TGTGCCATCAGGGGGACAGGGGAAGACGAGCAGTACTTC.

The rearrangement joins TRBV10-3 to TRBJ2-3, with D unresolved. This CDR3 region has 15 residues. Germline V gives CDR1 ENHRY, CDR2 SYGVKD. Trimming removed 0 bases from V and 3 bases from J, with 10 bases in between. The CDR3 region is CAISESIDTTDTQYF. For the CDR3, the DNA is TGTGCCATCAGTGAGTCGATAGACACAACAGATACGCAGTATTTT.

In the case of this clone: A junction end diverges from the germline sequence, so it may reflect a read error. The V call is TRBV2, the J call TRBJ2-7; 7 nucleotides align to TRBD2. This CDR3 is 14 amino acids long. CDR1 and CDR2 (germline): SNHLY, FYNNEI. CDR3 DNA sequence: TGTGCCGGCAGGGTGACCGGGGGGATCTACGAGCAGTACTTC. Protein sequence: CAGRVTGGIYEQYF.

J is TRBJ2-7 and V is TRBV6-6, with D possibly TRBD1 on 5 matching bases. Looked up from germline, CDR1 is MNHNY and CDR2 is SVGAGI (reference sequence). The germline V and J ends were trimmed by 5 bases and 9 bases, with 14 bases remaining between them. The CDR3 is made up of 12 amino acids. DNA for the CDR3: TGTGCCAGCAGTAAGCAGGGATTTGGGCAGTACTTC. Translated: CASSKQGFGQYF.

The chain combines TRBV5-4 with TRBJ1-3, with TRBD1 matching 8 bases. The CDR3 is 15 residues long. Losses at the gene ends were 4 bases for V and 2 bases for J; bases not matched to a gene: 5. Germline loops: CDR1 SGHNT, CDR2 YYREEE (reference sequence). The CDR3: CASSTQGAAGNTIYF. CDR3 nucleotides: TGTGCCAGCAGCACGCAGGGGGCGGCTGGAAACACCATATATTTT. Drawing the rest from reference TRBV5-4 and TRBJ1-3, the complete variable domain is ETGVTQSPTHLIKTRGQQVTLRCSSQSGHNTVSWYQQALGQGPQFIFQYYREEENGRGNFPPRFSGLQFPNYSSELNVNALELDDSALYLCASSTQGAAGNTIYFGEGSWLTVV.

The chain couples TRBV10-3 to TRBJ1-4; D possibly corresponds to TRBD1 (6 bases). The CDR3 length is 16 residues. In germline, CDR1 is ENHRY, CDR2 SYGVKD. The germline V and J ends were trimmed by 1 base and 4 bases, with 13 bases remaining between them. DNA of the CDR3: TGTGCCATCAGTGAGTTTCGTGCAGGGGATAATGAAAAACTGTTTTTT. Amino acid sequence: CAISEFRAGDNEKLFF.

The chain joins TRBV11-3 to TRBJ2-2; TRBD2 might be the D (5 bases). Trimming shortened V by 4 bases and J by 5 bases, and 14 bases separated the two germline ends. Germline V CDR1 and CDR2: SGHNT, YENEEA. The CDR3 has 15 amino acids. For the CDR3, the DNA is TGTGCCAGCAGCTATCTACCCGGGGAGACCGGGGAGCTGTTTTTT. As protein: CASSYLPGETGELFF.

V gene TRBV5-6 combines with J gene TRBJ2-3, with a tentative D call TRBD2 (5 bases). Germline lookup yields CDR1 SGHDT and CDR2 YYEEEE. This CDR3 has 16 residues. V lost 1 base, J lost 6 bases, and 18 bases lay in between. The CDR3 DNA reads as TGTGCCAGCAGCTTGAGGATGGTAGCGCAAACTGATACGCAGTATTTT. Protein sequence: CASSLRMVAQTDTQYF.

V gene TRBV6-1 combines with J gene TRBJ1-2; 7 nucleotides match TRBD1. Trimming took 2 bases from V and 7 from J; bases not matched to a gene: 10. Germline V CDR1 and CDR2: MNHNS, SASEGT. This CDR3 contains 15 residues. CDR3 nucleotides: TGTGCCAGCAGTGAACTGGGGCAGGGGGTTGGTGGCTACACCTTC. It yields the protein CASSELGQGVGGYTF.

The rearrangement joins TRBV28 to TRBJ2-7; 11 nucleotides agree with TRBD2. The V and J ends lost 3 bases and 0 bases, in that order; junction bases with no gene match: 10. The CDR3 extends over 18 amino acids. Germline CDR1 is MDHEN and CDR2 is SYDVKM. Here the CDR3 DNA reads TGTGCCAGCAGTTTCATAGCGGGAGGGGGGTGGAGCTCCTACGAGCAGTACTTC. It encodes CASSFIAGGGWSSYEQYF.

The chain is built from TRBV5-6 and TRBJ2-3; 7 nucleotides line up with TRBD2. CDR3 length equals 15 residues. Germline values: CDR1 SGHDT, CDR2 YYEEEE. Trimming took 4 bases from V and 2 from J; bases not matched to a gene: 7. Here the CDR3 DNA reads TGTGCCAGCAGCCGAGAGTGGGACTACACAGATACGCAGTATTTT. It specifies CASSREWDYTDTQYF.

This chain uses TRBV5-6 with TRBJ2-7, with D unresolved. Germline V gene sequence: CDR1 SGHDT, CDR2 YYEEEE. CDR3 length: 15 amino acids. Trimming removed 2 bases at V and 0 bases at J, with 12 bases between. The DNA for the CDR3 is TGTGCCAGCAGCTTTCCCGCGCGGAGCTCCTACGAGCAGTACTTC. This encodes CASSFPARSSYEQYF.

Notes on this clone: Other DNA sequences within the sample encode an identical CDR3. The CDR3 spells CASSLAGLLYEQYF. The CDR3, as DNA: TGTGCCAGCAGCTTAGCGGGACTTCTATACGAGCAGTACTTC. The chain employs TRBV7-9 and TRBJ2-7, with a possible D match to TRBD2 (6 bases). Trimming took 0 bases from V and 4 from J, leaving 10 bases between them. CDR1 is SEHNR, CDR2 FQNEAQ, per germline (reference sequence). The CDR3 runs to 14 residues.

The chain carries TRBV7-6 and TRBJ2-7; 9 bases fit TRBD2. The trim removed 4 bases at V and 4 bases at J, leaving 11 bases unmatched. CDR1 is SGHVS, CDR2 FNYEAQ, per germline. The CDR3 length is 16 residues. The CDR3 DNA sequence: TGTGCCAGCAGCTCCCGGGGGCGGGAGGGCTTGTACGAGCAGTACTTC. As protein: CASSSRGREGLYEQYF.

This chain connects TRBV27 to TRBJ2-5; weak D call: TRBD1 (6 bases). This CDR3 has 14 residues. V was pared by 4 bases and J by 4 bases, with 13 bases between. The germline V gene encodes CDR1 MNHEY and CDR2 SMNVEV (reference sequence). The DNA for the CDR3 is TGTGCCAGCAGTTATGGGGGCCGGGGAGAGACCCAGTACTTC. Its translation is CASSYGGRGETQYF.

The chain is built from TRBV11-2 and TRBJ2-7; possible D gene TRBD2, 6 bases. The CDR3 contains 16 residues. Germline CDR1 is SGHAT and CDR2 is FQNNGV. The V gene lost 1 base and the J gene lost 2 bases, with 15 bases spanning the gap. The DNA of the CDR3 is TGTGCCAGCAGCTTAGCCGGACCCACGGGGGCCTACGAGCAGTACTTC. It codes for CASSLAGPTGAYEQYF.

The V call is TRBV11-2, the J call TRBJ2-5, with 10 bases fitting TRBD2. The CDR3 extends over 15 amino acids. Unmatched junction bases numbered 10, after V lost 7 bases and J lost 5 bases. In germline, CDR1 is SGHAT, CDR2 FQNNGV. DNA of the CDR3: TGTGCCAGCACCCTGGGAGCGGGAGGGGTGGAGACCCAGTACTTC. This translates into CASTLGAGGVETQYF. Based on the CDR3 plus reference TRBV11-2 and TRBJ2-5, the full variable domain is EAGVAQSPRYKIIEKRQSVAFWCNPISGHATLYWYQQILGQGPKLLIQFQNNGVVDDSQLPKDRFSAERLKGVDSTLKIQPAKLEDSAVYLCASTLGAGGVETQYFGPGTRLLVL.

V is TRBV6-5 and J is TRBJ2-7; 9 bases align to TRBD1. CDR1 and CDR2 from the germline V gene are MNHEY and SVGAGI. J lost 0 bases, V lost 1 base, and 4 bases had no gene match. This CDR3 has 16 residues. CDR3 in amino acids: CASSYLGTGSSYEQYF. CDR3 DNA: TGTGCCAGCAGTTACTTAGGGACAGGGAGCTCCTACGAGCAGTACTTC.

This clone was seen only a few times. The chain is built from TRBV7-9 and TRBJ1-1; 7 bases agree with TRBD1. The trim removed 7 bases at V and 3 bases at J, leaving 5 bases unmatched. The germline gives CDR1 SEHNR, CDR2 FQNEAQ (reference sequence). There are 13 residues in the CDR3. The CDR3, as DNA: TGTGCCAGCAACCAGGGGGAATACACTGAAGCTTTCTTT. Translating gives CASNQGEYTEAFF.

V usage is TRBV7-2 and J usage is TRBJ2-3; the match to TRBD1 covers 7 bases. The CDR3 contains 17 residues. Germline V CDR1 and CDR2: SGHTA, FQGNSA. Losses at the gene ends were 5 bases for V and 5 bases for J; bases not matched to a gene: 16. CDR3 sequence: CASSPIPTGMIRDTQYF. CDR3 bases: TGTGCCAGCAGCCCCATACCGACAGGGATGATTAGAGATACGCAGTATTTT.

The chain links TRBV27 to TRBJ2-5; 8 nucleotides agree with TRBD1. V lost 8 bases and J lost 7; bases outside the gene matches: 6. The CDR3 is 12 residues long. Per the germline V gene, CDR1 is MNHEY and CDR2 is SMNVEV (reference sequence). This CDR3 reads CASRQGWATQYF. Written as DNA, the CDR3 is TGTGCCAGCCGACAGGGGTGGGCGACCCAGTACTTC.

This chain links TRBV30 with TRBJ2-3; no reliable D call. V lost 1 base and J 6 bases, leaving 11 bases between the germline ends. Germline CDR1 reads GTSNPN; CDR2 reads SVGIG (reference sequence). The length of the CDR3 is 13 residues. The CDR3 here is CAWSALGFDTQYF. Written as DNA, the CDR3 is TGTGCCTGGAGTGCTCTGGGTTTTGATACGCAGTATTTT.

This rearrangement joins TRBV6-6 to TRBJ2-1; D might be TRBD2 (6 bases). The CDR3 runs 15 residues. Germline-derived CDR1 and CDR2 are MNHNY and SVGAGI (reference sequence). V lost 4 bases, J lost 3 bases, and 13 bases lay in between. The CDR3: CASSFGASVYNEQFF. The CDR3 nucleotides are TGTGCCAGCAGTTTTGGGGCTAGCGTCTACAATGAGCAGTTCTTC.

The chain combines TRBV13 with TRBJ2-7, with 7 bases that match TRBD1. V lost 5 bases to trimming and J lost 3 bases; unmatched junction nucleotides: 7. The germline gives CDR1 PRHDT, CDR2 FYEKMQ (reference sequence). The CDR3 is 14 amino acids. The CDR3 reads CASSTRQGFYEQYF. The DNA for the CDR3 is TGTGCCAGCAGCACCCGACAGGGATTCTACGAGCAGTACTTC.

The gene calls are TRBV2 and TRBJ2-7; TRBD2 matches 7 bases. J gave up 6 bases and V 6 bases, and 14 bases lay outside the gene matches. The CDR3 covers 15 residues. CDR1 and CDR2 from the germline V gene are SNHLY and FYNNEI. The CDR3 DNA reads TGTGCCAGCAGGATTCTCGGACTAGAGGTGGGCGAGCAGTACTTC. Translated: CASRILGLEVGEQYF.

This chain joins TRBV29-1 and TRBJ1-4, with D maybe TRBD1 (5 bases). The V end was cut by 6 bases, the J end by 8 bases, with 25 bases between. The CDR3 extends over 16 amino acids. Germline assignment: CDR1 SQVTM and CDR2 ANQGSEA. In DNA, the CDR3 is TGCAGCGTCTCCAAGGCCGGGGGAGGTTCTGAAGAAAAACTGTTTTTT. Translation gives CSVSKAGGGSEEKLFF.

This chain links TRBV25-1 with TRBJ2-7; a possible D gene is TRBD1 (6 bases). This CDR3 has 14 residues. The V gene lost 2 bases and the J gene lost 2 bases, with 10 bases spanning the gap. In germline, CDR1 is MGHDK, CDR2 SYGVNS. This chain's CDR3 is CASSEDRRPYEQYF. Here the CDR3 DNA reads TGTGCCAGCAGTGAAGACAGGCGACCCTACGAGCAGTACTTC.

This rearrangement joins TRBV29-1 to TRBJ2-6; D remains ambiguous. Germline CDR1 and CDR2: SQVTM and ANQGSEA. V dropped 1 base and J dropped 4 bases, with 5 bases sitting between them. The CDR3 extends over 13 amino acids. CDR3 protein: CSVEGSGANVLTF. The CDR3 DNA reads TGCAGCGTTGAAGGTTCCGGGGCCAACGTCCTGACTTTC. Filled out from reference TRBV29-1 and TRBJ2-6, the complete variable domain reads SAVISQKPSRDICQRGTSLTIQCQVDSQVTMMFWYRQQPGQSLTLIATANQGSEATYESGFVIDKFPISRPNLTFSTLTVSNMSPEDSSIYLCSVEGSGANVLTFGAGSRLTVL.

V gene TRBV19 combines with J gene TRBJ1-5, with TRBD1 as a possible D gene (5 bases). Trimming stripped 8 bases from V and 1 base from J, with 15 bases between. The germline V gene encodes CDR1 LNHDA and CDR2 SQIVND (reference sequence). The CDR3 is 15 amino acids. The CDR3 nucleotides are TGTGCCAGTGCGGGAGGGGCGGGGAGCAATCAGCCCCAGCATTTT. It encodes CASAGGAGSNQPQHF.

J is TRBJ1-5 and V is TRBV27; TRBD1 is a possible D gene (6 bases). Germline loops: CDR1 MNHEY, CDR2 SMNVEV (reference sequence). The CDR3 totals 14 residues. Trimming cost V 2 bases and J 7 bases, with 12 bases left between them. In DNA, the CDR3 is TGTGCCAGCAGTTTAGTGCAGGGGCGGCAGCCCCAGCATTTT. It codes for CASSLVQGRQPQHF.